These 18 T cell receptor beta chains were sequenced from one sample in a study of tumor-infiltrating lymphocytes in oesophageal squamous cell carcinoma. One entry per CDR3 protein results from TCRdb running MiXCR on the reads. The profile shows roughly 11,000 distinct CDR3 sequences, around 50% of them singletons. Sequenced sample: blood. Source of these receptors: a female donor with esophageal squamous cell carcinoma.

The chain couples TRBV7-2 to TRBJ2-5; 8 bases agree with TRBD2. The germline gives CDR1 SGHTA, CDR2 FQGNSA. Unmatched junction bases numbered 8, after V lost 3 bases and J lost 2 bases. The CDR3 consists of 16 residues. CDR3 amino acids: CASSFPPAGAQETQYF. CDR3 nucleotide sequence: TGTGCCAGCAGCTTCCCGCCAGCGGGAGCTCAAGAGACCCAGTACTTC.

This clonotype showed up just a few times. V and J are TRBV7-2 and TRBJ2-3; D is undetermined. V dropped 2 bases and J dropped 3 bases, with 3 bases sitting between them. Looked up from germline, CDR1 is SGHTA and CDR2 is FQGNSA. The CDR3 spans 12 residues. CDR3 nucleotides: TGTGCCAGCAGCTTACGGACAGATACGCAGTATTTT. As protein: CASSLRTDTQYF.

This clonotype is labeled medium-sized. This chain links TRBV7-9 with TRBJ1-5; no clear D gene. Germline CDR1 is SEHNR and CDR2 is FQNEAQ (reference sequence). Trimming removed 5 bases from V and 7 bases from J, with 12 bases in between. This CDR3 contains 13 residues. In DNA form, the CDR3 reads TGTGCCAGCAGCCCCACCGGGAACCAGCCCCAGCATTTT. Translated: CASSPTGNQPQHF. Variable domain in full (rest from reference TRBV7-9 and TRBJ1-5): DTGVSQNPRHKITKRGQNVTFRCDPISEHNRLYWYRQTLGQGPEFLTYFQNEAQLEKSRLLSDRFSAERPKGSFSTLEIQRTEQGDSAMYLCASSPTGNQPQHFGDGTRLSIL.

The V call is TRBV7-6, the J call TRBJ2-1, with D perhaps matching TRBD2 (5 bases). V shed 1 base and J shed 4 bases, with 14 bases lying between them. The germline V gene has CDR1 SGHVS and CDR2 FNYEAQ. The CDR3 covers 16 residues. The CDR3 DNA reads TGTGCCAGCAGCTTAGAGAGGGCTACGATGTACAATGAGCAGTTCTTC. This sequence encodes CASSLERATMYNEQFF.

CDR3 region: CARTRGANVLTF. The CDR3 DNA follows: TGTGCCAGAACCAGGGGGGCCAACGTCCTGACTTTC. This sequence joins TRBV7-2 and TRBJ2-4; D not certain. The end of the DNA aligns better with TRBJ2-6, so the J call may be wrong. Per the germline V gene, CDR1 is SGHTA and CDR2 is FQGNSA. This CDR3 is built from 12 residues.

The CDR3 reads CASSLGRHNEQYF. The CDR3 nucleotides read TGTGCCAGCAGCTTAGGAAGACACAATGAGCAGTACTTC. The chain joins TRBV7-2 to TRBJ2-7; D call uncertain. Germline V CDR1 and CDR2: SGHTA, FQGNSA. This CDR3 spans 13 amino acids. The germline V and J ends were trimmed by 1 base and 7 bases, with 11 bases remaining between them.

The V call is TRBV7-3, the J call TRBJ2-2, with D possibly TRBD2 on 6 matching bases. CDR1 and CDR2 from the germline V gene are SGHTA and FQGTGA. V was trimmed by 4 bases and J by 10 bases, leaving 16 bases between them. This CDR3 contains 14 residues. CDR3 in DNA: TGTGCCAGCAGCTATAACGGGGGTGGAGAGGAGCTGTTTTTT. It yields the protein CASSYNGGGEELFF.

This chain uses TRBV7-8 with TRBJ2-3, with D possibly being TRBD1 (5 bases). V gave up 0 bases and J gave up 2 bases, with 9 bases separating them. The germline V gene encodes CDR1 SGHVS and CDR2 FQNEAQ. The CDR3 is 15 amino acids. The DNA for the CDR3 is TGTGCCAGCAGCTTAGCAGGGGCTGTCACAGATACGCAGTATTTT. It codes for CASSLAGAVTDTQYF.

The CDR3 nucleotides read TGTGCCAGCAGCTCCCCGGACAGGGAAGAGCAGTACTTC. Residues: CASSSPDREEQYF. The chain employs TRBV7-3 and TRBJ2-5; 8 bases are a match to TRBD1. CDR1 SGHTA and CDR2 FQGTGA come from the germline V gene. This CDR3 region has 13 residues. Unmatched junction bases numbered 9, after V lost 4 bases and J lost 11 bases. The full variable domain, completed using reference TRBV7-3 and TRBJ2-5, is GAGVSQTPSNKVTEKGKYVELRCDPISGHTALYWYRQSLGQGPEFLIYFQGTGAADDSGLPNDRFFAVRPEGSVSTLKIQRTERGDSAVYLCASSSPDREEQYFGPGTRLLVL.

The CDR3 sequence: CASSLTTSGSVDEQFF. For the CDR3, the DNA is TGTGCCAGCAGTCTCACGACTAGCGGGAGTGTCGATGAGCAGTTCTTC. The gene calls are TRBV6-6 and TRBJ2-1; 12 bases agree with TRBD2. This CDR3 comprises 16 residues. Looked up from germline, CDR1 is MNHNY and CDR2 is SVGAGI (reference sequence). V shed 5 bases and J 8 bases; nucleotides not matched to a gene: 10.

In its sample, this clonotype was seen many times. This could be a read error, since a much larger clone is one nucleotide away. The chain links TRBV28 to TRBJ2-1; D gene uncertain. The CDR3 extends over 14 amino acids. CDR1 is MDHEN, CDR2 SYDVKM, per germline. The V and J ends lost 2 bases and 10 bases respectively, with 15 bases between them. The CDR3 nucleotides read TGTGCCAGCAGTTTAGTTAGAGACCTCTACGAGCAGTTCTTC. Translation gives CASSLVRDLYEQFF.

A few counts support this clonotype. The J gene is TRBJ2-1, the V gene TRBV7-2, with D possibly being TRBD1 or TRBD2 (5 bases each). This CDR3 comprises 13 residues. The V gene's germline CDR1 is SGHTA and CDR2 FQGNSA. V was trimmed by 8 bases and J by 6 bases, leaving 14 bases between them. The CDR3 loop is CASGSRGRNEQFF. The CDR3 nucleotides are TGTGCCAGCGGGAGCCGGGGCCGCAATGAGCAGTTCTTC.

Details on this clonotype: The conserved phenylalanine or tryptophan normally closing the CDR3 is absent here, so this likely arose from a read error. The DNA is left out, because the CDR3 cannot be placed on it with certainty; the CDR3 is given as TCRdb lists it. The CDR3 reads CASSESMDAIRASTSGQ. The rearrangement links TRBV10-1 to TRBJ1-1; the D segment call TRBD1 is taken from the table without a DNA check. The CDR3 extends over 17 residues, inclusive of both ends. Germline assignment: CDR1 WNHNN and CDR2 SYGVQD (reference sequence).

The chain couples TRBV11-3 to TRBJ2-1; a weak D match, TRBD2 (5 bases). Trimming pared 1 base from V and 0 bases from J, leaving 16 bases between. CDR3 size: 18 residues. Looked up from germline, CDR1 is SGHNT and CDR2 is YENEEA. The CDR3 here is CASSLGVGVGSSYNEQFF. The CDR3 DNA reads TGTGCCAGCAGCTTAGGGGTTGGTGTGGGGAGCTCCTACAATGAGCAGTTCTTC. Drawing the rest from reference TRBV11-3 and TRBJ2-1, the complete variable domain is EAGVVQSPRYKIIEKKQPVAFWCNPISGHNTLYWYLQNLGQGPELLIRYENEEAVDDSQLPKDRFSAERLKGVDSTLKIQPAELGDSAVYLCASSLGVGVGSSYNEQFFGPGTRLTVL.

The chain has TRBV11-3 and TRBJ2-1; possibly TRBD2 for D (6 bases). The CDR3 sequence is 11 residues long. The V and J ends lost 8 bases and 7 bases respectively, with 9 bases between them. CDR1 and CDR2 (germline): SGHNT, YENEEA. DNA for the CDR3: TGTGCCAGCGCGGAGGGGAATGAGCAGTTCTTC. The encoded protein is CASAEGNEQFF.

The chain combines TRBV6-5 with TRBJ2-3; the D gene could be TRBD1 or TRBD2 (5 bases each). Per germline, CDR1 MNHEY and CDR2 SVGAGI. The CDR3 consists of 14 residues. Between the trimmed V and J ends, which lost 10 bases and 3 bases, there was a span of 17 bases. The CDR3 DNA follows: TGTGCCACCGCAGTCTTGAGGGGTACAGATACGCAGTATTTT. This codes for CATAVLRGTDTQYF.

This chain joins TRBV18 and TRBJ1-2; 7 bases align to TRBD1. V shed 4 bases and J 1 base; nucleotides not matched to a gene: 9. The CDR3 runs to 16 residues. Germline CDR1 reads KGHSH; CDR2 reads LQKENI. The chain's CDR3 is CASSQPGQLINYGYTF. As DNA, the CDR3 is TGTGCCAGCTCACAACCGGGACAGTTGATTAACTATGGCTACACCTTC. Complete variable domain (other parts from reference TRBV18 and TRBJ1-2): NAGVMQNPRHLVRRRGQEARLRCSPMKGHSHVYWYRQLPEEGLKFMVYLQKENIIDESGMPKERFSAEFPKEGPSILRIQQVVRGDSAAYFCASSQPGQLINYGYTFGSGTRLTVV.

The rearrangement uses TRBV11-2 and TRBJ2-1, with 10 positions matching TRBD1. The CDR3 runs 14 residues. The V gene's germline CDR1 is SGHAT and CDR2 FQNNGV. V was clipped by 4 bases and J by 12 bases; unmatched bases: 9. CDR3 nucleotides: TGTGCCAGCAGCTCGGGACAGGGGACAATGGGGCAGTTCTTC. Translation: CASSSGQGTMGQFF.